Below, 26 T cell receptor beta chains from the same sample are listed, as sequenced in a study of shared clonotypes between healthy human individuals. Produced via immunoSEQ multiplex PCR; TCRdb's table is partial and in-frame only. The sample records about 480,000 clones, nearly 80% being singletons. The source material was PBMCs. These receptors all come from a woman aged 40 to 50 in good health. Some clones in this sample may be carry-over from other donors' samples.

This clone has only one observation. The chain carries TRBV7-8 and TRBJ1-4; D remains ambiguous. CDR3 size: 16 residues. Germline CDR1 is SGHVS and CDR2 is FQNEAQ. V lost 5 bases and J 8 bases, leaving 21 bases between the germline ends. The CDR3 region has the DNA TGTGCCAGCAGCACCAGGACTCGGATCAGAAGGGAAAAACTGTTTTTT. Protein sequence: CASSTRTRIRREKLFF.

The rearrangement uses TRBV6-5 and TRBJ1-5, with unresolved D. Germline loops: CDR1 MNHEY, CDR2 SVGAGI. Trimming removed 5 bases at V and 1 base at J, with 9 bases between. CDR3 length equals 14 residues. DNA for the CDR3: TGTGCCAGCAGTCCTTCTCGAAGCAATCAGCCCCAGCATTTT. This translates into CASSPSRSNQPQHF.

The gene calls are TRBV30 and TRBJ1-1; D not certain. Germline loops: CDR1 GTSNPN, CDR2 SVGIG (reference sequence). The CDR3 consists of 11 residues. Trimming stripped 3 bases from V and 1 base from J, with 3 bases between. CDR3 amino acids: CAWRTNTEAFF. The DNA of the CDR3 is TGTGCCTGGAGGACGAACACTGAAGCTTTCTTT.

The V gene is TRBV2, the J gene TRBJ2-2; D may be TRBD1 or TRBD2 (5 bases each). Trimming left V 6 bases short and J 0 bases short, with 11 bases between. The CDR3 runs 15 residues. Germline CDR1 and CDR2: SNHLY and FYNNEI. In nucleotides, the CDR3 is TGTGCCAGCAGCGGGGACGTTGCGAACACCGGGGAGCTGTTTTTT. This codes for CASSGDVANTGELFF.

The chain recombines TRBV29-1 with TRBJ2-7; D is tentatively TRBD1 or TRBD2 (5 bases each). The V gene lost 7 bases and the J gene lost 2 bases, with 18 bases spanning the gap. The CDR3 runs to 14 residues. Germline CDR1 and CDR2: SQVTM and ANQGSEA. The CDR3 bases are TGCAGCGGGACCGGGACGGGGAGCACCTACGAGCAGTACTTC. It specifies CSGTGTGSTYEQYF.

This clone was counted only a few times. The chain combines TRBV28 with TRBJ1-1; the D gene is possibly TRBD1 (6 bases). With 5 bases removed from V and 11 bases from J, the gap between germline ends came to 15 bases. CDR3 length equals 12 residues. The germline V gene has CDR1 MDHEN and CDR2 SYDVKM. CDR3 DNA sequence: TGTGCCAGCAGTCTTGACAGGCGAATCGCTTTCTTT. It is translated as CASSLDRRIAFF.

This chain connects TRBV5-8 to TRBJ1-1; D unclear. CDR1 SGHTS and CDR2 YDEGEE come from the germline V gene. The ends were cut back, 0 bases at V and 0 bases at J, with 3 bases in the middle. This CDR3 is built from 13 residues. CDR3 region: CASSLEVNTEAFF. In DNA, the CDR3 is TGTGCCAGCAGCTTGGAAGTGAACACTGAAGCTTTCTTT.

The CDR3 protein is CASSPGGSGANVLTF. The CDR3 region has the DNA TGTGCCAGCAGCCCAGGGGGCTCTGGGGCCAACGTCCTGACTTTC. The rearrangement links TRBV7-6 to TRBJ2-6, with 7 bases identical to TRBD1. Germline loops: CDR1 SGHVS, CDR2 FNYEAQ. Trimming took 5 bases from V and 0 from J; bases not matched to a gene: 1. There are 15 residues in the CDR3.

CDR3 in amino acids: CASSDGRRLNTEAFF. Here the CDR3 DNA reads TGTGCCAGCAGCGACGGTAGACGCCTGAACACTGAAGCTTTCTTT. The chain links TRBV28 to TRBJ1-1; no firm D call. Trimming left V 6 bases short and J 0 bases short, with 14 bases between. The CDR3 is made up of 15 amino acids. Looked up from germline, CDR1 is MDHEN and CDR2 is SYDVKM.

The CDR3 spells CASSVDAGSSYNEQFF. The CDR3 coding sequence is TGTGCCAGCAGCGTAGATGCGGGGAGCTCCTACAATGAGCAGTTCTTC. The chain has TRBV9 and TRBJ2-1; D is possibly TRBD2 (6 bases). The V and J ends lost 0 bases and 0 bases respectively, with 10 bases between them. Per germline, CDR1 SGDLS and CDR2 YYNGEE. This CDR3 has 16 residues.

The V and J genes are TRBV6-1 and TRBJ2-1, with a weak D call TRBD1 (6 bases). Trimming shortened V by 1 base and J by 0 bases, and 22 bases separated the two germline ends. The CDR3 extends over 20 amino acids. Germline CDR1 is MNHNS and CDR2 is SASEGT. CDR3 loop: CASSEEVLGQRLSSYNEQFF. In DNA, the CDR3 is TGTGCCAGCAGTGAAGAGGTCCTAGGACAGAGATTGAGCTCCTACAATGAGCAGTTCTTC.

The chain carries TRBV5-1 and TRBJ2-5, with no clear D. The V and J ends lost 0 bases and 5 bases respectively, with 11 bases between them. The CDR3 loop spans 14 amino acids. The germline gives CDR1 SGHRS, CDR2 YFSETQ. The CDR3 loop is CASSLGTVGETQYF. CDR3 nucleotide sequence: TGCGCCAGCAGCTTGGGGACCGTAGGCGAGACCCAGTACTTC.

The chain employs TRBV27 and TRBJ2-3; 15 positions agree with TRBD2. This CDR3 has 18 amino acids. Trimming at V came to 7 bases and at J to 3 bases, leaving 11 bases not matched to a gene. Germline-derived CDR1 and CDR2 are MNHEY and SMNVEV (reference sequence). In DNA form, the CDR3 reads TGTGCCAGCAATCCCGGACTAGCGGGAGGGCCGTGGACAGATACGCAGTATTTT. This sequence encodes CASNPGLAGGPWTDTQYF.

The chain couples TRBV5-1 to TRBJ1-1; 8 bases line up with TRBD1. This CDR3 is 15 amino acids long. CDR1 and CDR2 from the germline V gene are SGHRS and YFSETQ. Trimming removed 0 bases from V and 0 bases from J; junction bases left unmatched: 1. The CDR3 spells CASSLGTGLNTEAFF. The CDR3 DNA reads as TGCGCCAGCAGCTTGGGGACAGGGTTGAACACTGAAGCTTTCTTT.

This clone was seen a single time. The gene calls are TRBV5-1 and TRBJ1-5; TRBD1 matches 10 bases. The V segment lost 4 bases and the J segment 3 bases; nucleotides outside the gene matches: 4. The CDR3 extends over 15 amino acids. The germline gives CDR1 SGHRS, CDR2 YFSETQ. The CDR3 region is CASSGGTGVNQPQHF. CDR3 sequence (DNA): TGCGCCAGCAGCGGTGGGACAGGGGTCAATCAGCCCCAGCATTTT.

The gene calls are TRBV4-3 and TRBJ2-1, with TRBD2 matching over 7 bases. There are 17 residues in the CDR3. Germline V lookup: CDR1 LGHNA, CDR2 YSLEER. V gave up 1 base and J gave up 6 bases; unmatched junction bases: 12. The CDR3 nucleotides read TGCGCCAGCAGCCAAGTTTTTAGGAAGGGAGGGCCCAATGAGCAGTTCTTC. Amino acid sequence: CASSQVFRKGGPNEQFF.

The chain couples TRBV6-5 to TRBJ1-1; D remains ambiguous. Germline V lookup: CDR1 MNHEY, CDR2 SVGAGI. The CDR3 covers 11 residues. Deletions cut 7 bases from V and 1 base from J, with 4 bases between. The CDR3 DNA follows: TGTGCCAGCATCGAGAACACTGAAGCTTTCTTT. Its translation: CASIENTEAFF.

This clone was observed at least ten times. This chain joins TRBV6-4 and TRBJ2-2; D might be TRBD2 (5 bases). The germline gives CDR1 MRHNA, CDR2 SNTAGT. This CDR3 has 14 amino acids. Trimming took 4 bases from V and 4 from J, leaving 10 bases between them. The CDR3 region is CASSAPGSTGELFF. In DNA form, the CDR3 reads TGTGCCAGCAGTGCCCCGGGATCCACCGGGGAGCTGTTTTTT.

The genes are TRBV28 and TRBJ2-1; no clear D. This CDR3 spans 14 amino acids. In germline, CDR1 is MDHEN, CDR2 SYDVKM. Between the trimmed V and J ends, which lost 6 bases and 9 bases, there was a span of 18 bases. The CDR3 reads CASRPPMTAGEQFF. CDR3 in DNA: TGTGCCAGCAGACCCCCCATGACCGCTGGTGAGCAGTTCTTC.

This rearrangement joins TRBV19 to TRBJ1-5, with a tentative D call TRBD1 (6 bases). This CDR3 contains 17 residues. CDR1 is LNHDA, CDR2 SQIVND, per germline (reference sequence). V lost 5 bases and J lost 5, with 22 bases in between. The CDR3 DNA is TGTGCCAGTAGTCTTACGTTCGGGGGGCCCATTGATCAGCCCCAGCATTTT. Protein product: CASSLTFGGPIDQPQHF.

The rearrangement uses TRBV6-5 and TRBJ2-2; maybe TRBD2 (6 bases). V was clipped by 2 bases and J by 7 bases, with 11 bases between them. The CDR3 runs to 14 residues. CDR1 is MNHEY, CDR2 SVGAGI, per germline. The DNA for the CDR3 is TGTGCCAGCAGTTACCGACTAGGTGACGGGGAGCTGTTTTTT. Translating it yields CASSYRLGDGELFF.

The V and J genes are TRBV10-3 and TRBJ1-6; weak D call: TRBD1 (5 bases). CDR1 is ENHRY and CDR2 is SYGVKD in the germline V gene. V dropped 3 bases and J dropped 6 bases, with 9 bases sitting between them. The CDR3 length is 14 residues. CDR3 sequence reads: CAISEGRGNSPLHF. CDR3 nucleotide sequence: TGTGCCATCAGTGAAGGAAGGGGTAATTCACCCCTCCACTTT.

This clone was detected only once. The chain joins TRBV6-6 to TRBJ2-7; TRBD1 matches 7 bases. The germline gives CDR1 MNHNY, CDR2 SVGAGI (reference sequence). The CDR3 loop spans 15 amino acids. After removal of 6 bases from V and 5 bases from J, the junction contained 13 bases not matched to a gene. CDR3 bases: TGTGCCAGCAGCACCGACAGGGTGTGGTACGACGAGCAGTACTTC. Its translation is CASSTDRVWYDEQYF.

In this sample, this clone turned up a few times. The junction does not match germline at one end; this may be a read error. Distinct nucleotide sequences in the sample also encode this CDR3. The chain links TRBV4-1 to TRBJ2-2; maybe TRBD2 (6 bases). Germline V gene data show CDR1 as MGHRA and CDR2 as YSYEKL. This CDR3 contains 15 residues. DNA of the CDR3: TGTGCCAGCAGCCAAGATCACGGGAGTACCGGGGAGCTGTTTTTT. Its translation: CASSQDHGSTGELFF.

The genes are TRBV11-1 and TRBJ1-1; no definite D call. Trimming took 1 base from V and 3 from J, leaving 18 bases between them. The germline V gene has CDR1 SGHAT and CDR2 FQDESV (reference sequence). This CDR3 spans 17 amino acids. The CDR3: CASSLGEYTGSDTEAFF. In nucleotides, the CDR3 is TGTGCCAGCAGCTTAGGGGAGTATACTGGTTCTGACACTGAAGCTTTCTTT.

The CDR3 region has the DNA TGTGCCAGCAGTTCACACACTAGCGGGAGAGTGGGGGAGCAGTACTTC. Residues: CASSSHTSGRVGEQYF. The J gene is TRBJ2-7, the V gene TRBV28, with 11 bases that match TRBD2. The V gene end was trimmed by 4 bases and the J gene end by 7 bases; junction bases not matched to a gene: 12. This CDR3 contains 16 residues. CDR1 and CDR2 (germline): MDHEN, SYDVKM.